Listed below are T cell receptor beta chains from one sample, sequenced in a study of blood T cells in healthy people across ages. TCRdb itself ran the 5' RACE reads through MiXCR, one entry per CDR3 protein. The sample includes some 1,500,000 distinct CDR3 sequences, approximately 42% of them seen just once. Sequenced input: blood. The receptors originated from a woman aged 18-29 years in good health. Both conserved end residues are part of each CDR3. A row's size may be missing; if present it is once, few, many or a size class.

TRBV12-3/TRBV12-4	TRBJ2-5	NA	CASSFGPGLTKETQYF
TRBV5-1	TRBJ1-1	NA	CASSSGTGFSAFF
TRBV6-5	TRBJ2-1	NA	CASSYLRLANNEQFF
TRBV3-1	TRBJ2-7	NA	CASRKTEGAEQYF
TRBV6-5	TRBJ2-5	NA	CASSRGTSDNEQYF
TRBV20-1	TRBJ1-2	many	CSARGLRGHGYTF
TRBV5-1	TRBJ2-1	few	CASSIGLAGYNEQFF
TRBV28	TRBJ2-1	NA	CASSPGQGALSSSYNEQFF
TRBV10-3	TRBJ2-5	NA	CAISSGLASDNEQYF
TRBV20-1	NA	few	CSARPDRGEQYF
TRBV4-3	TRBJ2-1	many	CASSLGLAGTNEQFF
TRBV4-1	TRBJ2-1	few	CASSQKGAVYNEQFF
TRBV4-3	TRBJ2-2	few	CASSQEVRSGELFF
TRBV5-4	TRBJ1-1	once	CASSSAAGPTEAFF
TRBV15	TRBJ2-7	NA	CATSRRLVSLLEDEQYF
TRBV29-1	TRBJ2-7	NA	CSVSTTGIYEQYF
TRBV5-1	TRBJ1-1	NA	CASSLTGESEAFF